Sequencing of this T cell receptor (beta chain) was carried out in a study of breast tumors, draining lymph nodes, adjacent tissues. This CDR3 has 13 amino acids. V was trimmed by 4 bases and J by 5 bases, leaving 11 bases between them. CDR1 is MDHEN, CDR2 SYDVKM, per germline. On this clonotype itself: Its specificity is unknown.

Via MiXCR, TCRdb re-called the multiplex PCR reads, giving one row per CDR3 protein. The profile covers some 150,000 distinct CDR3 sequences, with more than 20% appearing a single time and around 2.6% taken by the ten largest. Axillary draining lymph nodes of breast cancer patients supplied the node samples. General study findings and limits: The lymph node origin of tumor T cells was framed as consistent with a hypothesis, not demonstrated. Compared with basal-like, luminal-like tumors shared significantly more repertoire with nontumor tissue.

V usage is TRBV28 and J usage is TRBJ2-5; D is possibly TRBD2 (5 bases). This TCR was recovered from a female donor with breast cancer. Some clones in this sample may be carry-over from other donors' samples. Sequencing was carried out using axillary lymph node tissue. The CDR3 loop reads CASSSPPGETQYF. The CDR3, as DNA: TGTGCCAGCAGTTCTCCACCGGGGGAGACCCAGTACTTC.